This T cell receptor beta chain was documented in a study of shared clonotypes between healthy human individuals. Trimming pared 1 base from V and 2 bases from J, leaving 10 bases between. In germline, CDR1 is SGHDT, CDR2 YYEEEE. The CDR3 contains 14 residues. Points from the study as a whole: Despite large depth, sorted-subset datasets appeared incompletely sequenced.

The authors split each subset's genomic DNA evenly across several immunoSEQ plates. TCRdb's table, derived via immunoSEQ multiplex PCR, lists solely in-frame clones and lacks some. Of about 1,500,000 clones detected, over 95% appear once; the ten largest clones hold 1.2%. With regard to this clone: Its matching antigen is unknown.

The source of this sequence is a man between 25 and 39 years old in good health. The chain combines TRBV5-6 with TRBJ2-7, with D perhaps matching TRBD2 (6 bases). The sequenced material came from naive CD4+ T cells sorted from blood. The subset: CD45RA+ positively selected. The CDR3 is CASSLWLAPYEQYF. The CDR3 DNA sequence: TGTGCCAGCAGCTTGTGGCTAGCGCCCTACGAGCAGTACTTC.